The rows below give T cell receptor beta chains drawn from one sample of a study of neoadjuvant nivolumab and ipilimumab in lung cancer. Measured with immunoSEQ multiplex PCR; TCRdb has only the in-frame clones, and not every one. The data show roughly 7,400 clones, around 77% seen once. Material: tumor tissue, obtained after neoadjuvant nivolumab, alone or with ipilimumab, at or shortly before surgery. Receptor source: an adult with non-small cell lung cancer. Each CDR3 is given with its conserved first and last residue. D genes are given only for firm matches. Clone size is stated in some rows and not others, as once, few, many or a class when expanded.

>few|14|TRBD1|TRBJ1-5|TRBV6-5
TGTGCCAGCAGTCCACAGGGGCAGGGTCAGCCCCAGCATTTT
CASSPQGQGQPQHF
>-|14|TRBD1|TRBJ2-3|TRBV7-9
TGTGCCAGCAGCTGGGGGACAGGGGGAGATACGCAGTATTTT
CASSWGTGGDTQYF
>-|15|-|TRBJ1-2|TRBV11-2
TGTGCCAGCAGCGTATCCGAGGAAGTCAACTATGGCTACACCTTC
CASSVSEEVNYGYTF
>-|14|-|TRBJ2-3|TRBV7-3
TGTGCCAGCAGCTTATATGGGAGCACAGATACGCAGTATTTT
CASSLYGSTDTQYF
>-|14|-|TRBJ1-3|TRBV10-3
TGTGCCATCAGACCCGACAGTCATGGAAACACCATATATTTT
CAIRPDSHGNTIYF
>-|15|-|TRBJ2-3|TRBV5-4
TGTGCCAGCACCCCTTCTAGCGCCAGCACAGATACGCAGTATTTT
CASTPSSASTDTQYF
>few|17|-|TRBJ1-3|TRBV28
TGTGCCAGCAGTTCCCCCCCAGACAGGTTCTCTGGAAACACCATATATTTT
CASSSPPDRFSGNTIYF
>-|13|-|TRBJ2-7|TRBV9
TGTGCCAGCAGCGTAGGGGACCGCTACGAGCAGTACTTC
CASSVGDRYEQYF
>-|14|-|TRBJ1-4|TRBV7-9
TGTGCCAGCAGCTTTGGGTTCCGGGATGAAAAACTGTTTTTT
CASSFGFRDEKLFF
>-|13|-|TRBJ1-2|TRBV7-2
TGTGCCAGCAGCTTAATAGGGGTGGACGGCTACACCTTC
CASSLIGVDGYTF
>-|16|TRBD1|TRBJ2-3|TRBV10-2
TGCGCCAGCAGCTCTCGACGCGGACAGGGGGCAGATACGCAGTATTTT
CASSSRRGQGADTQYF
>-|15|-|TRBJ2-7|TRBV11-3
TGTGCCAGCAGCTTAGCTAAAGGGGATCCCCGCGAGCAGTACTTC
CASSLAKGDPREQYF
>-|16|-|TRBJ1-4|TRBV4-2
TGTGCCAGCAGCCAAGTAGGGGTGGTGGCTAATGAAAAACTGTTTTTT
CASSQVGVVANEKLFF
>few|18|TRBD2|TRBJ2-7|TRBV6-1
TGTGCCAGCAGTGAAGCCTACCCGGGACTAGCAGCGTCTTACGAGCAGTACTTC
CASSEAYPGLAASYEQYF
>-|13|-|TRBJ2-7|TRBV29-1
TGCAGCGTTTCCACGACAGGTTCCGGCGAGCAGTACTTC
CSVSTTGSGEQYF
>-|16|-|TRBJ1-2|TRBV28
TGTGCCAGCACTGTATCTCCGGGACACCCAAACTATGGCTACACCTTC
CASTVSPGHPNYGYTF
>-|18|-|TRBJ2-7|TRBV19
TGTGCCAGTAGTATAGGGCATCGAGGAGAGGGGCAGAGCTACGAGCAGTACTTC
CASSIGHRGEGQSYEQYF
>-|16|TRBD2|TRBJ2-2|TRBV5-1
TGCGCCAGCAGCTTGGAAGGGGAGGGAGGCACCGGGGAGCTGTTTTTT
CASSLEGEGGTGELFF
>-|12|-|TRBJ2-5|TRBV5-6
TGTGCCAGCAGCTTGTGGGTCGAGACCCAGTACTTC
CASSLWVETQYF
>-|17|TRBD2|TRBJ2-6|TRBV10-3
TGTGCCATCAGTGAGGCCCCGGGGGGGGCCGGGGCCAACGTCCTGACTTTC
CAISEAPGGAGANVLTF
>-|12|-|TRBJ2-7|TRBV28
TGTGCCAGCAGTCCCCCAAGGGGTCCCGAGTACTTC
CASSPPRGPEYF
>once|13|-|TRBJ1-1|TRBV29-1
TGCAGCGGAGAAAGAGGGACCAACACTGAAGCTTTCTTT
CSGERGTNTEAFF
>-|15|TRBD1|TRBJ2-2|TRBV2
TGTGCCAGCTACGGCACAGGGGTTAGAGCCGGGGAGCTGTTTTTT
CASYGTGVRAGELFF
>-|12|-|TRBJ1-5|TRBV15
TGTGCCACCAGCAGAGTGAATCAGCCCCAGCATTTT
CATSRVNQPQHF
>-|16|TRBD1|TRBJ2-1|TRBV19
TGTGCCAGTAGTATTGGGAAGACAGGGGACTACAATGAGCAGTTCTTC
CASSIGKTGDYNEQFF
>once|15|TRBD2|TRBJ2-7|TRBV7-2
TGTGCCAGCAGCTTACTAGCGGAGGTCGTCTACGAGCAGTACTTC
CASSLLAEVVYEQYF
>-|18|TRBD1|TRBJ1-3|TRBV11-2
TGTGCCAGCAGCTTCGGGACAGGGGGCTCTATCTCTGGAAACACCATATATTTT
CASSFGTGGSISGNTIYF
>-|17|-|TRBJ1-2|TRBV5-5
TGTGCCAGCAGCTCGAGCAGACGGACAGACGATTTATATGGCTACACCTTC
CASSSSRRTDDLYGYTF
>-|15|-|TRBJ2-5|TRBV5-4
TGTGCCAGCAGCAAGGAAGGTAGGATGGAAGAGACCCAGTACTTC
CASSKEGRMEETQYF
>-|17|TRBD1|TRBJ2-2|TRBV5-1
TGCGCCAGCAGCTGGGGCAGGGGGCCAAAGAACACCGGGGAGCTGTTTTTT
CASSWGRGPKNTGELFF
>-|12|-|TRBJ2-7|TRBV11-2
TGTGCCAGCAGCTTAGGAATCTACGAGCAGTACTTC
CASSLGIYEQYF
>-|15|-|TRBJ2-3|TRBV7-3
TGTGCCAGCAGCCCTAACGGGGATCCGGGTGATACGCAGTATTTT
CASSPNGDPGDTQYF
>-|14|-|TRBJ2-2|TRBV10-2
TGCGCCAGCAGTGAGTTTAGGGTAACCGGGGAGCTGTTTTTT
CASSEFRVTGELFF
>-|13|-|TRBJ2-3|TRBV6-1
TGTGCCAGCATAAAGTTGCAGACAGATACGCAGTATTTT
CASIKLQTDTQYF
>-|15|-|TRBJ1-2|TRBV5-5
TGTGCCAGCAGCTCCGCGAATTCATTCAGCGGCGGCTACACCTTC
CASSSANSFSGGYTF
>-|14|-|TRBJ1-1|TRBV29-1
TGCAGCGTTGATTCCCCGGGCATGAACACTGAAGCTTTCTTT
CSVDSPGMNTEAFF
>-|15|TRBD1|TRBJ2-7|TRBV11-2
TGTGCCAGCAGCTTCCCCGGGACAGGGGTAGGGGAGCAGTACTTC
CASSFPGTGVGEQYF
>once|15|TRBD1|TRBJ2-3|TRBV5-1
TGCGCCAGCAAGATCCAGGGACAGGGAACAGATACGCAGTATTTT
CASKIQGQGTDTQYF
>-|12|-|TRBJ2-4|TRBV11-2
TGTGCCAGCAGCTACGCAGGAAACATTCAGTACTTC
CASSYAGNIQYF
>-|16|TRBD2|TRBJ2-2|TRBV4-1
TGCGCCAGCAGCCTGGTCTTACTAGCGGGTACCGGGGAGCTGTTTTTT
CASSLVLLAGTGELFF
>-|14|-|TRBJ2-7|TRBV11-2
TGTGCCAGCAGCCGATTGGACGGTTACTACGAGCAGTACTTC
CASSRLDGYYEQYF
>-|15|-|TRBJ2-7|TRBV6-5
TGTGCCAGCAGTTACTCAACGGCAGGGGGGGGCGAGCAGTACTTC
CASSYSTAGGGEQYF
>-|14|-|TRBJ2-7|TRBV14
TGTGCCAGCAGCCGAAGGACGGGATTGGGCGAGCAGTACTTC
CASSRRTGLGEQYF
>-|11|-|TRBJ2-2|TRBV5-8
TGTGCCAGCAGTTACACCGGGGAGCTGTTTTTT
CASSYTGELFF
>-|13|TRBD2|TRBJ2-7|TRBV10-2
TGCGCCAGCAGTGAGTCTAAACTAGCGGAGCAGTACTTC
CASSESKLAEQYF
>few|15|TRBD1|TRBJ2-7|TRBV5-1
TGCGCCAGCAGCAGCCAGGGACAGGTCGGTACGGAGCAGTACTTC
CASSSQGQVGTEQYF
>-|18|TRBD2|TRBJ2-3|TRBV27
TGTGCCAGCAGTCCCCGACCGGGACTAGCGAAAGGTACAGATACGCAGTATTTT
CASSPRPGLAKGTDTQYF
>few|15|-|TRBJ2-7|TRBV5-1
TGCGCCAGCAGCTTGGAAGGCAGGGAAGGTGCCGAGCAGTACTTC
CASSLEGREGAEQYF
>-|18|TRBD2|TRBJ2-3|TRBV7-9
TGTGCCAGCAGCTTAAATATAGCGGGAGGGTCAGAGACAGATACGCAGTATTTT
CASSLNIAGGSETDTQYF
>-|15|-|TRBJ2-3|TRBV11-2
TGTGCCAGCAGCTTAGTCCCGGGCCGCACAGATACGCAGTATTTT
CASSLVPGRTDTQYF
>-|15|-|TRBJ2-1|TRBV5-1
TGCGCCAGCAGCTCTTTCACGGGTATTCGTGACGGGCAGTTCTTC
CASSSFTGIRDGQFF
>-|16|TRBD2|TRBJ2-7|TRBV5-1
TGCGCCAGCAGCTTGGCGGCCGGGACTAAAACCTACGAGCAGTACTTC
CASSLAAGTKTYEQYF
>few|15|-|TRBJ2-1|TRBV6-4
TGTGCCAGCAGTGACTCTCCAGGGGCAAGGGAAGAGCAGTTCTTC
CASSDSPGAREEQFF
>-|16|TRBD2|TRBJ2-3|TRBV4-1
TGCGCCAGCAGCCCAAGATTCGGGACTAGCGCAGATACGCAGTATTTT
CASSPRFGTSADTQYF